This T cell receptor beta chain emerged from a study of regulatory T cells in long-lasting Graves disease. To make TCR beta libraries, researchers used iRepertoire HTBI primers and Arm-PCR of CDR3 regions. From the multiplex PCR reads, TCRdb called clonotypes with MiXCR, one entry per CDR3 protein. The sample holds 300,000 to 400,000 distinct CDR3 sequences; about 18% are singletons and the top ten take around 37%. Described time point: newly diagnosed GD, antithyroid drugs for less than 3 months. Making the TCR library involved RNA that had been extracted from PBMCs. Remarks on this clonotype: It is likely a read error: a sequence one base away is far more abundant.

This CDR3 comprises 14 residues. With 5 bases clipped from V and 10 bases from J, the junction kept 13 bases outside the gene matches. The V gene's germline CDR1 is DFQATT and CDR2 SNEGSKA (reference sequence). Sequencing was performed on peripheral blood mononuclear cells (PBMCs), taken at new diagnosis, from a patient treated with antithyroid drugs. This TCR was recovered from a female donor with Graves disease. The J gene is TRBJ2-1, the V gene TRBV20-1; 8 bases are shared with TRBD2. The CDR3 spells CSAVTSGGYYEQFF. In DNA, the CDR3 is TGCAGTGCTGTCACTAGCGGAGGATACTACGAGCAGTTCTTC.